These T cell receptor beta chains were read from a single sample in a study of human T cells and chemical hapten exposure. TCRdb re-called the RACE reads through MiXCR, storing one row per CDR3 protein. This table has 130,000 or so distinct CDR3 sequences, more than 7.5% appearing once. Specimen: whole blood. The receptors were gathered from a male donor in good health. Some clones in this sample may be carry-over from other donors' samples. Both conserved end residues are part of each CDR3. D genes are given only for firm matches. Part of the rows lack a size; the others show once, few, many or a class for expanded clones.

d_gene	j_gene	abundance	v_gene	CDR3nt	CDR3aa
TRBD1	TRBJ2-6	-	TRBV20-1	TGCGGGTGGGACAGTGCAGACTCTGGGGCCAACGTCCTGACTTTC	CGWDSADSGANVLTF
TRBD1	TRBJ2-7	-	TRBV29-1	TGCAGCGTTGTCTTTCCGAGGGGGCAGTACGAGCAGTACTTC	CSVVFPRGQYEQYF
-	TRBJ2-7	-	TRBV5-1	TGCGCCAGCAGCTTGTTTCAAGGCCCGAGCTCCTACGAGCAGTACTTC	CASSLFQGPSSYEQYF
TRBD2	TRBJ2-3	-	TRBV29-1	TGCAGCGTTGATATTCTAGCGGGGACAGATACGCAGTATTTT	CSVDILAGTDTQYF
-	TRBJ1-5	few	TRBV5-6	TGTGCCAGCAGCCCCCGCGGAAAATACAATCAGCCCCAGCATTTT	CASSPRGKYNQPQHF
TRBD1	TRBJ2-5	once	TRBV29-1	TGCAGCGTTGGACAGGGGGTACAAGAGACCCAGTACTTC	CSVGQGVQETQYF
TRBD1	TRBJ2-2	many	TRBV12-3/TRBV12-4	TGTGCCAGCACCTTCGTGACAGGGACGGCCGGGGAGCTGTTTTTT	CASTFVTGTAGELFF
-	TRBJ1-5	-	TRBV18	TGTGCCAGCTCACCACCGTATAGCAATCAGCCCCAGCATTTT	CASSPPYSNQPQHF
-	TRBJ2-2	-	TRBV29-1	TGCAGCGTTGGACCGAACACCGGGGAGCTGTTTTTT	CSVGPNTGELFF
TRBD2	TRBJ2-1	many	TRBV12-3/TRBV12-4	TGTGCCAGCAGTTCGGGAGCGGGAGGAATCGGAAATGAGCAGTTCTTC	CASSSGAGGIGNEQFF
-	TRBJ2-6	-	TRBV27	TGTGCCAGCAGTTTAGAATTTTCTGGGGCCAACGTCCTGACTTTC	CASSLEFSGANVLTF
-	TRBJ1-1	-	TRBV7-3	TGTGCCAGCAGCCACGACCTTAACACTGAAGCTTTCTTT	CASSHDLNTEAFF
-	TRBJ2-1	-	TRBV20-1	TGCAGTGCTTGGGGCCAGGGGGGAAACAATGAGCAGTTCTTC	CSAWGQGGNNEQFF
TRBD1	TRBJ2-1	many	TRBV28	TGTGCCAGCAGTTCGACAGGGGATGAGCAGTTCTTC	CASSSTGDEQFF
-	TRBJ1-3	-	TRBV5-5	TGTGCCAGCACCCCAGGGTTGGGATACGACTCTGGAAACACCATATATTTT	CASTPGLGYDSGNTIYF
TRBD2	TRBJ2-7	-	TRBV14	TGTGCCAGCAAGCCCCGGCTAGCGGGAGTCGAGCAGTACTTC	CASKPRLAGVEQYF
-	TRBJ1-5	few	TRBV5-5	TGTGCCAGCAGCTTGGGCCCCTACAGTACTTGGCCCCAGCATTTT	CASSLGPYSTWPQHF
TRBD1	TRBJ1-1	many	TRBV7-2	TGTGCCAGCAGCCCAAGACAGGGGACTGAAGCTTTCTTT	CASSPRQGTEAFF
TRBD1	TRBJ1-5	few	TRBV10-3	TGTGCCATCAGTGCGGGACAGGGGGCGAGTCAGCCCCAGCATTTT	CAISAGQGASQPQHF
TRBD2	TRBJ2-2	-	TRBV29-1	TGCAGCGTTGAAGGCGGGAGAATCACCGGGGAGCTGTTTTTT	CSVEGGRITGELFF
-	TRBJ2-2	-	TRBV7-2	TGTGCCAGCAGCTTTCGTCTAGTGGGGGCCGGGGAGCTGTTTTTT	CASSFRLVGAGELFF
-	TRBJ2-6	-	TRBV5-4	TGTGCCAGCAGCTTTAGGGGGATCGGGGCCAACGTCCCGACTTTC	CASSFRGIGANVPTF
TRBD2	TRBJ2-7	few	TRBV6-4	TGTGCCAGCAGTGGTGTAGCGGGGGTCTACGAGCAGTACTTC	CASSGVAGVYEQYF
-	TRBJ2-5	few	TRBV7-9	TGTGCCAGCAGCTCAATCCTAGGGGCGGGCCAAGGAGAGACCCAGTACTTC	CASSSILGAGQGETQYF
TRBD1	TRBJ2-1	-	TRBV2	TGTGCCAGCAGTGAAGCGGACAGGGGGCTCCTAGCGGGGCCCTACAATGAGCAGTTCTTC	CASSEADRGLLAGPYNEQFF
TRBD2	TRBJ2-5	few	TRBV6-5	TGTGCCAGCAGTTCTATAGCGGGAGTGGAACAGACCCAGTACTTC	CASSSIAGVEQTQYF
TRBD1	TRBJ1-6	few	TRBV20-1	TGCAGTGCTAGGGGGACAGGGTTAGGATCACCCCTCCACTTT	CSARGTGLGSPLHF
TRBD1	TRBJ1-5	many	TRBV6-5	TGTGCCAGCAGCAAACAGGGGAGAATTGGGGCCCAGCATTTT	CASSKQGRIGAQHF
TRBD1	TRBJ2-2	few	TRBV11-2	TGTGCCAGCAGCTCTACCACCGGGACAGTTAACACCGGGGAGCTGTTTTTT	CASSSTTGTVNTGELFF
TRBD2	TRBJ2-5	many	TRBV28	TGTGCCAGCAGTTTAGATCTAGCGGAAGAGACCCAGTACTTC	CASSLDLAEETQYF
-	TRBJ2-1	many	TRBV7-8	TGTGCCAGCAGCCCACTAGCTGATTACAATGAGCAGTTCTTC	CASSPLADYNEQFF
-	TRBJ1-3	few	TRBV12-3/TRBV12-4	TGTGCCAGCAGTTTTGGTGTGGCAGGGAAGAGCTCTGGAAACACCATATATTTT	CASSFGVAGKSSGNTIYF
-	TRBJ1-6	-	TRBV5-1	TGCGCCAGCAGCTTGGAACCGAACTATAATTCACCCCTCCACTTT	CASSLEPNYNSPLHF
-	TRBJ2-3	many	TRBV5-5	TGTGCCAGCAGCTTGGGGACTGTCAGAGATACGCAGTATTTT	CASSLGTVRDTQYF
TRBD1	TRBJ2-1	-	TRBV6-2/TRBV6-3	TGTGCCAGCTGGCAATTACCGGGACAGTCCCGCGCGCGGAATGAGCAGTTCTTC	CASWQLPGQSRARNEQFF
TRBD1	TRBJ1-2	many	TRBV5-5	TGTGCCAGCAGCTTGAAGGGGGCGGGCTATGGCTACACCTTC	CASSLKGAGYGYTF
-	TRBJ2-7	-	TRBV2	TGTGCCAGCAAGTGGCAGGAAAACTACGAGCAGTACTTC	CASKWQENYEQYF
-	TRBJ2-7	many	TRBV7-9	TGTGCCAGCAGCCCCCAGGAGGGAGCCTACGAGCAGTACTTC	CASSPQEGAYEQYF
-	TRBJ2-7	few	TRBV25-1	TGTGCCAGCAGTGTCGCCGGGATTACCTACGAGCAGTACTTC	CASSVAGITYEQYF
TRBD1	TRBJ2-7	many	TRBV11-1	TGTGCCAGCAGCTACGGACAGGGGACCTACGAGCAGTACTTC	CASSYGQGTYEQYF
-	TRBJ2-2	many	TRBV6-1	TGTGCCAGCAGTACACACCGAATAGGGACTGCGAACACCGGGGAGCTGTTTTTT	CASSTHRIGTANTGELFF
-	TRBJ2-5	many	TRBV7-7	TGTGCCAGCAGCCCGGTAGGCCGGGAGACCCAGTACTTC	CASSPVGRETQYF
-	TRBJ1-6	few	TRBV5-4	TGTGCCAGCAGCCGCGCTGGGGAAGGGAATTCACCCCTCCACTTT	CASSRAGEGNSPLHF
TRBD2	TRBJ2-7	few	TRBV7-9	TGTGCCAGCAGCTTAGAAGGGACTAGCGCAACCTACGAGCAGTACTTC	CASSLEGTSATYEQYF
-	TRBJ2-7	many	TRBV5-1	TGCGCCAGCAGCCCGAGCTCCGGGAGCTCCTACGAGCAGTACTTC	CASSPSSGSSYEQYF